This passage covers 16 T cell receptor beta chains from one sample sequenced in a study of T cell changes during pregnancy in multiple sclerosis. Sequenced by immunoSEQ multiplex PCR; TCRdb stores in-frame clones only, minus some. The table shows about 44,000 clones, with 80% to 95% occurring only once. Sequences were derived from CD4+ T cells from peripheral blood mononuclear cells, sampled before pregnancy. The receptors shown here come from a female donor with multiple sclerosis, enrolled in a pregnancy study.

J is TRBJ1-5 and V is TRBV4-2; tentative D call: TRBD1 (6 bases). Trimming pared 0 bases from V and 5 bases from J, leaving 14 bases between. The CDR3 sequence is 16 residues long. Germline V gene data show CDR1 as LGHNA and CDR2 as YNFKEQ. In DNA form, the CDR3 reads TGTGCCAGCAGCCAAGATCTACAGGGTCTCCATCAGCCCCAGCATTTT. Amino acid sequence: CASSQDLQGLHQPQHF.

V and J are TRBV5-5 and TRBJ1-2; 9 positions agree with TRBD1. Germline assignment: CDR1 SGHKS and CDR2 YYEKEE (reference sequence). J gave up 7 bases and V 1 base, and 14 bases lay outside the gene matches. The CDR3 runs to 17 residues. The CDR3: CASSLPTGGSGYGGYTF. CDR3 coding DNA: TGTGCCAGCAGCTTGCCTACAGGGGGCAGCGGATATGGTGGCTACACCTTC.

The sample holds one count of this clone. V usage is TRBV13 and J usage is TRBJ2-2; D uncertain. The CDR3 runs to 17 residues. Trimming shortened V by 2 bases and J by 0 bases, and 13 bases separated the two germline ends. Per germline, CDR1 PRHDT and CDR2 FYEKMQ (reference sequence). CDR3: CASSLQFFSANTGELFF. The CDR3 coding sequence is TGTGCCAGCAGCTTACAATTTTTTTCGGCGAACACCGGGGAGCTGTTTTTT.

The J gene is TRBJ1-5, the V gene TRBV29-1; TRBD1 aligns across 8 bases. Germline loops: CDR1 SQVTM, CDR2 ANQGSEA. The CDR3 loop spans 13 amino acids. V shed 4 bases, J shed 5 bases, and the junction held 4 bases outside the gene matches. The CDR3 sequence is CSVGAGGDQPQHF. CDR3 DNA sequence: TGCAGCGTTGGGGCAGGGGGCGATCAGCCCCAGCATTTT.

This chain links TRBV9 with TRBJ1-1; D is undetermined. In germline, CDR1 is SGDLS, CDR2 YYNGEE. Trimming took off 5 bases at V and 8 bases at J, with 19 bases between the two ends. The CDR3 is 14 residues long. CDR3 in DNA: TGTGCCAGCAGTCCTTCCAACCAACAAACCGAAGCTTTCTTT. Its protein is CASSPSNQQTEAFF.

The rearrangement links TRBV5-1 to TRBJ1-1, with TRBD1 as a possible D gene (5 bases). V was pared by 4 bases and J by 5 bases, with 21 bases between. This CDR3 region has 16 residues. Germline V gene sequence: CDR1 SGHRS, CDR2 YFSETQ. For the CDR3, the DNA is TGCGCCAGCAGCCCAGGGCTGAGTCGGACGGAAACTGAAGCTTTCTTT. Translation gives CASSPGLSRTETEAFF.

The rearrangement links TRBV27 to TRBJ2-3; TRBD1 aligns across 8 bases. Germline V gene lookup returns CDR1 MNHEY and CDR2 SMNVEV (reference sequence). Trimming removed 5 bases from V and 1 base from J; junction bases left unmatched: 8. CDR3 length: 16 amino acids. For the CDR3, the DNA is TGTGCCAGCAGTCCTGACAGGGGACAGGGCACAGATACGCAGTATTTT. Protein: CASSPDRGQGTDTQYF.

The chain joins TRBV5-1 to TRBJ2-7; D might be TRBD2 (6 bases). V was cut by 4 bases and J by 2 bases, with 19 bases left in between. The V gene's germline CDR1 is SGHRS and CDR2 YFSETQ. The CDR3 sequence is 16 residues long. This CDR3 is CASSLSGGTSAYEQYF. The CDR3 DNA follows: TGCGCCAGCAGCCTTTCTGGGGGGACCTCCGCCTACGAGCAGTACTTC.

The chain carries TRBV5-1 and TRBJ2-3, with TRBD2 matching 7 bases. Germline V lookup: CDR1 SGHRS, CDR2 YFSETQ. The CDR3 runs to 14 residues. J lost 6 bases, V lost 4 bases, and 8 bases had no gene match. As DNA, the CDR3 is TGCGCCAGCAGCCCTCGGGGGGAGGGTGATACGCAGTATTTT. Encoded protein: CASSPRGEGDTQYF.

The CDR3 loop is CASSVPRDRPNTGELFF. CDR3 nucleotide sequence: TGTGCCAGCAGCGTCCCCAGGGACAGACCGAACACCGGGGAGCTGTTTTTT. This rearrangement joins TRBV9 to TRBJ2-2; TRBD1 agrees at 7 bases. V dropped 2 bases and J dropped 0; count of bases not matched to a gene: 7. Germline lookup yields CDR1 SGDLS and CDR2 YYNGEE. This CDR3 has 17 amino acids.

This clone showed up just once. The rearrangement links TRBV14 to TRBJ2-6, with 10 bases matching TRBD1. The CDR3 loop spans 18 amino acids. Germline V CDR1 and CDR2: SGHDN, FVKESK. Trimming at V came to 5 bases and at J to 0 bases, leaving 7 bases not matched to a gene. CDR3 sequence: CASSRTGGRLSGANVLTF. CDR3 DNA: TGTGCCAGCAGCAGGACAGGGGGACGACTCTCTGGGGCCAACGTCCTGACTTTC.

The chain joins TRBV7-6 to TRBJ2-1, with a weak D call TRBD1 (6 bases). Germline-derived CDR1 and CDR2 are SGHVS and FNYEAQ. Between the trimmed V and J ends, which lost 1 base and 7 bases, there was a span of 14 bases. The CDR3 is 15 residues long. The CDR3 sequence is CASSLEGGQWNEQFF. The CDR3 DNA is TGTGCCAGCAGCTTAGAAGGGGGACAATGGAATGAGCAGTTCTTC.

The chain couples TRBV30 to TRBJ2-3; the match to TRBD2 covers 7 bases. The CDR3 is 15 residues long. Germline CDR1 is GTSNPN and CDR2 is SVGIG (reference sequence). V lost 2 bases and J lost 4; bases outside the gene matches: 9. As DNA, the CDR3 is TGTGCCTGGAGTTATGAGCAAGCGGGACCAGATACGCAGTATTTT. Translated: CAWSYEQAGPDTQYF.

The genes are TRBV2 and TRBJ2-3, with a tentative D call TRBD1 (6 bases). CDR1 and CDR2 from the germline V gene are SNHLY and FYNNEI. This CDR3 is 14 amino acids long. V was cut by 5 bases and J by 4 bases, with 13 bases left in between. CDR3 residues: CASSPYSGADTQYF. CDR3 sequence (DNA): TGTGCCAGCAGTCCTTACTCAGGGGCAGATACGCAGTATTTT.

The gene calls are TRBV27 and TRBJ2-7, with D possibly TRBD2 on 5 matching bases. This CDR3 has 15 residues. V dropped 3 bases and J dropped 3 bases, with 15 bases sitting between them. Germline loops: CDR1 MNHEY, CDR2 SMNVEV (reference sequence). CDR3 in DNA: TGTGCCAGCAGTTTCTGGGTAGGGAGAGTCTACGAGCAGTACTTC. Its translation is CASSFWVGRVYEQYF.

V usage is TRBV10-3 and J usage is TRBJ2-7; TRBD1 might be the D (5 bases). Germline V gives CDR1 ENHRY, CDR2 SYGVKD. This CDR3 is built from 16 residues. The ends were cut back, 0 bases at V and 1 base at J, with 13 bases in the middle. The CDR3 region has the DNA TGTGCCATCAGTGAGTCACGAACAGGTTTATCCTACGAGCAGTACTTC. Its translation: CAISESRTGLSYEQYF.